The TCR beta chain under discussion was sequenced for a study of patients and donors after allogeneic stem cell transplantation. TCRdb reanalysed the RT-PCR reads using MiXCR and keeps one entry per CDR3 protein. The data contain more than 850,000 distinct CDR3 sequences, more than 15% of them singletons. In germline, CDR1 is LGHNA, CDR2 YNFKEQ. V was clipped by 0 bases and J by 3 bases, with 11 bases between them. The CDR3 is made up of 15 amino acids. The rearrangement joins TRBV4-2 to TRBJ1-1; D is possibly TRBD1 (5 bases). What was sequenced was blood, either unsorted or a sorted T cell fraction (not recorded which). This receptor was obtained from a human donor who was either an allogeneic HSCT recipient or a stem cell or donor lymphocyte infusion donor (not recorded which). It is not recorded whose cells these are; they may come from a transplant donor. The CDR3 nucleotides read TGTGCCAGCAGCCAAGAGGGCAGGGATTACACTGAAGCTTTCTTT. Translation: CASSQEGRDYTEAFF.